These 21 T cell receptor beta chains came from one sample sequenced in a study of graft-versus-host responses after intestinal transplantation. No antigens are known for them. Produced via immunoSEQ multiplex PCR; TCRdb's table is partial and in-frame only. This table holds some 79,000 clones, 70% to 90% found once. The sequenced sample was unstimulated CD4+ T cells sorted from spleen or lymph node cells, obtained before intestinal transplant. Receptor source: a human donor who received an intestinal transplant.

The chain carries TRBV19 and TRBJ1-6, with a tentative D call TRBD1 (6 bases). The germline V gene encodes CDR1 LNHDA and CDR2 SQIVND (reference sequence). The CDR3 runs to 14 residues. Trimming pared 3 bases from V and 3 bases from J, leaving 6 bases between. CDR3 sequence: CASSMGHYNSPLHF. DNA of the CDR3: TGTGCCAGTAGTATGGGACACTATAATTCACCCCTCCACTTT.

J is TRBJ1-4 and V is TRBV4-1; D perhaps matches TRBD1 (5 bases). The CDR3 spans 15 residues. Trimming left V 2 bases short and J 5 bases short, with 12 bases between. The germline CDR1 and CDR2 sequences are MGHRA and YSYEKL. CDR3 sequence reads: CASSQLQGWNEKLFF. The CDR3 DNA reads as TGCGCCAGCAGCCAACTTCAGGGATGGAATGAAAAACTGTTTTTT.

The chain uses TRBV5-1 and TRBJ2-5, with 7 bases that match TRBD1. Germline V gene sequence: CDR1 SGHRS, CDR2 YFSETQ. The CDR3 is 16 residues long. The trim removed 2 bases at V and 4 bases at J, leaving 11 bases unmatched. The CDR3 nucleotides read TGCGCCAGCAGCTTATCAAACAGGGGTGCGGGAGAGACCCAGTACTTC. This encodes CASSLSNRGAGETQYF.

The J gene is TRBJ2-7, the V gene TRBV7-9, with D possibly being TRBD1 (5 bases). The V gene lost 1 base and the J gene lost 3 bases, with 10 bases spanning the gap. The CDR3 covers 14 residues. The germline V gene encodes CDR1 SEHNR and CDR2 FQNEAQ (reference sequence). In DNA form, the CDR3 reads TGTGCCAGCAGCTTAGGGGGCGTTTTCTACGAGCAGTACTTC. Translation gives CASSLGGVFYEQYF. Full variable domain (outside the CDR3, taken from reference TRBV7-9 and TRBJ2-7): DTGVSQNPRHKITKRGQNVTFRCDPISEHNRLYWYRQTLGQGPEFLTYFQNEAQLEKSRLLSDRFSAERPKGSFSTLEIQRTEQGDSAMYLCASSLGGVFYEQYFGPGTRLTVT.

This clone has just a few counts. This chain connects TRBV5-1 to TRBJ2-5; 11 positions agree with TRBD2. The CDR3 spans 15 residues. Trimming removed 0 bases from V and 4 bases from J; junction bases left unmatched: 2. CDR1 is SGHRS, CDR2 YFSETQ, per germline. CDR3 sequence (DNA): TGCGCCAGCAGCTTGGGAGGGACTAGCGGAGAGACCCAGTACTTC. It translates to CASSLGGTSGETQYF.

The chain joins TRBV28 to TRBJ2-3, with TRBD2 matching 7 bases. With V trimmed by 5 bases and J by 1 base, 12 bases remained unmatched. This CDR3 is built from 17 residues. Germline CDR1 MDHEN, CDR2 SYDVKM. The CDR3 coding sequence is TGTGCCAGCAGTACCCCCGCCGCGGGGGTCCGCACAGATACGCAGTATTTT. It is translated as CASSTPAAGVRTDTQYF. The complete variable domain, with remaining parts taken from reference TRBV28 and TRBJ2-3, reads DVKVTQSSRYLVKRTGEKVFLECVQDMDHENMFWYRQDPGLGLRLIYFSYDVKMKEKGDIPEGYSVSREKKERFSLILESASTNQTSMYLCASSTPAAGVRTDTQYFGPGTRLTVL.

The chain recombines TRBV9 with TRBJ2-1; TRBD2 matches 11 bases. CDR3 length equals 16 residues. V trimming: 1 base; J trimming: 6 bases; junction bases outside the gene matches: 6. Germline V gene sequence: CDR1 SGDLS, CDR2 YYNGEE. This chain's CDR3 is CASSVSPTSGSNEQFF. The CDR3 DNA is TGTGCCAGCAGCGTATCCCCAACTAGCGGGAGCAATGAGCAGTTCTTC.

V is TRBV2 and J is TRBJ2-1; possibly TRBD2 for D (7 bases). CDR3 length: 15 residues. V dropped 1 base and J dropped 4 bases, with 11 bases sitting between them. Germline values: CDR1 SNHLY, CDR2 FYNNEI. The CDR3 loop is CASSEGGGPYNEQFF. As DNA, the CDR3 is TGTGCCAGCAGTGAAGGCGGGGGCCCTTACAATGAGCAGTTCTTC.

The chain uses TRBV11-2 and TRBJ2-7; D uncertain. Per the germline V gene, CDR1 is SGHAT and CDR2 is FQNNGV. Deletions cut 5 bases from V and 0 bases from J, with 5 bases between. The CDR3 runs 12 residues. CDR3 loop: CASSHSSYEQYF. The CDR3 nucleotides are TGTGCCAGCAGCCATAGCTCCTACGAGCAGTACTTC.

This chain uses TRBV7-9 with TRBJ2-1; 7 positions agree with TRBD2. The germline CDR1 and CDR2 sequences are SEHNR and FQNEAQ (reference sequence). V shed 7 bases, J shed 9 bases, and the junction held 6 bases outside the gene matches. The CDR3 extends over 12 amino acids. The CDR3 spells CASMSGVGEQFF. CDR3 DNA sequence: TGTGCCAGCATGAGCGGGGTTGGTGAGCAGTTCTTC.

This clone was counted a few times. Written as DNA, the CDR3 is TGTGCCAGCACAGGGGGACAGGGGTATTCACCCCTCCACTTT. Amino acids: CASTGGQGYSPLHF. This rearrangement joins TRBV6-6 to TRBJ1-6; 10 nucleotides match TRBD1. The CDR3 sequence is 14 residues long. The J segment lost 8 bases and the V segment lost 7 bases, leaving 5 bases of the junction unmatched. Per the germline V gene, CDR1 is MNHNY and CDR2 is SVGAGI (reference sequence).

V gene TRBV18 combines with J gene TRBJ2-6; 9 bases agree with TRBD2. The ends lost 6 bases at V and 0 bases at J; junction bases unmatched: 12. Germline-derived CDR1 and CDR2 are KGHSH and LQKENI. This CDR3 is built from 19 residues. The CDR3 DNA is TGTGCCAGCTCGAGTTACGGGACTAGCCCCGTCTCTGGGGCCAACGTCCTGACTTTC. This gives the protein CASSSYGTSPVSGANVLTF. Variable domain in full (rest from reference TRBV18 and TRBJ2-6): NAGVMQNPRHLVRRRGQEARLRCSPMKGHSHVYWYRQLPEEGLKFMVYLQKENIIDESGMPKERFSAEFPKEGPSILRIQQVVRGDSAAYFCASSSYGTSPVSGANVLTFGAGSRLTVL.

V is TRBV19 and J is TRBJ1-2; 9 bases fit TRBD1. The germline CDR1 and CDR2 sequences are LNHDA and SQIVND (reference sequence). V dropped 10 bases and J dropped 10; count of bases not matched to a gene: 16. The CDR3 length is 14 residues. The DNA for the CDR3 is TGTGCCACCGGGACCGGGACAGGGAGGTCGGACTACACCTTC. Amino acid sequence: CATGTGTGRSDYTF.

The chain joins TRBV7-8 to TRBJ1-5; 8 nucleotides match TRBD1. Trimming removed 2 bases from V and 3 bases from J; junction bases left unmatched: 3. The CDR3 contains 15 residues. Germline CDR1 is SGHVS and CDR2 is FQNEAQ. The CDR3 reads CASSLRTGFNQPQHF. As DNA, the CDR3 is TGTGCCAGCAGCTTAAGGACAGGGTTCAATCAGCCCCAGCATTTT. Full variable domain (rest looked up from reference TRBV7-8 and TRBJ1-5): GAGVSQSPRYKVAKRGQDVALRCDPISGHVSLFWYQQALGQGPEFLTYFQNEAQLDKSGLPSDRFFAERPEGSVSTLKIQRTQQEDSAVYLCASSLRTGFNQPQHFGDGTRLSIL.

The chain has TRBV5-4 and TRBJ1-4, with no clear D. Germline CDR1 and CDR2: SGHNT and YYREEE (reference sequence). CDR3 length equals 13 residues. V was pared by 5 bases and J by 0 bases, with 5 bases between. CDR3 sequence: CASSTATNEKLFF. The CDR3 DNA follows: TGTGCCAGCAGTACTGCAACTAATGAAAAACTGTTTTTT.

The chain joins TRBV6-1 to TRBJ2-5; perhaps TRBD2 as D (6 bases). Trimming removed 8 bases from V and 1 base from J, with 8 bases in between. The V gene's germline CDR1 is MNHNS and CDR2 SASEGT. The CDR3 is made up of 12 amino acids. CDR3 DNA: TGTGCCAGCTCGGAGGGCCAAGAGACCCAGTACTTC. It yields the protein CASSEGQETQYF.

The genes are TRBV19 and TRBJ1-5; TRBD1 matches at 8 bases. J was trimmed by 4 bases and V by 6 bases; bases with no gene match: 5. CDR3 length: 14 residues. Looked up from germline, CDR1 is LNHDA and CDR2 is SQIVND (reference sequence). The CDR3 DNA reads as TGTGCCAGTAGGGGACAGGTTCCAAATCAGCCCCAGCATTTT. Its translation: CASRGQVPNQPQHF.

V and J are TRBV9 and TRBJ1-6, with D perhaps matching TRBD1 (5 bases). The CDR3 is 17 residues long. From germline, CDR1 is SGDLS and CDR2 YYNGEE. V dropped 3 bases and J dropped 10 bases, with 23 bases sitting between them. The CDR3 DNA follows: TGTGCCAGCAGCGGTCAGGACAAGGGTGTCCTGTGGTCACCCCTCCACTTT. Amino acid sequence: CASSGQDKGVLWSPLHF.

The V gene is TRBV13, the J gene TRBJ2-1, with a weak D call TRBD1 (6 bases). V was shortened by 5 bases and J by 9 bases, with 8 bases between the two germline ends. The CDR3 is 11 residues long. Looked up from germline, CDR1 is PRHDT and CDR2 is FYEKMQ (reference sequence). CDR3 sequence (DNA): TGTGCCAGCAGCCCAGGGGTTGAGCAGTTCTTC. As protein: CASSPGVEQFF.

The CDR3 DNA is TGTGCCAGCTCACCCCTCGAAAGGACAGGGGGCGCGTTCTTC. It is translated as CASSPLERTGGAFF. This chain joins TRBV18 and TRBJ2-1; 11 nucleotides match TRBD1. With V trimmed by 3 bases and J by 15 bases, 10 bases remained unmatched. The length of the CDR3 is 14 residues. The germline V gene has CDR1 KGHSH and CDR2 LQKENI. Supplemented by reference TRBV18 and TRBJ2-1, the full variable domain reads NAGVMQNPRHLVRRRGQEARLRCSPMKGHSHVYWYRQLPEEGLKFMVYLQKENIIDESGMPKERFSAEFPKEGPSILRIQQVVRGDSAAYFCASSPLERTGGAFFGPGTRLTVL.

This clone has just one count. The rearrangement uses TRBV4-1 and TRBJ1-5, with D unclear. The CDR3 is 15 residues long. Between the trimmed V and J ends, which lost 4 bases and 4 bases, there was a span of 14 bases. The germline V gene encodes CDR1 MGHRA and CDR2 YSYEKL. The CDR3 nucleotides are TGCGCCAGCAGCCCGGAGGGCGTGGAAAATCAGCCCCAGCATTTT. As protein: CASSPEGVENQPQHF.